The 9 T cell receptor beta chains in this list originate from one sample, sequenced in a study of beta chain features in type 1 diabetes. Sequencing targeted expressed TCRB transcripts, as all isolated RNA had been reverse transcribed. TCRdb's copy holds only in-frame clones and misses some; the assay was immunoSEQ multiplex PCR. There are over 700,000 clones in the sample; 17% occur only once, and about 0.02% lies in the top ten. The specimen was naive CD4+ T cells from blood. The receptors were gathered from a woman aged 18-30 years in good health.

The chain joins TRBV19 to TRBJ1-5, with D uncertain. V lost 3 bases to trimming and J lost 6 bases, with 15 bases between them. The CDR3 is 15 residues long. Germline V lookup: CDR1 LNHDA, CDR2 SQIVND (reference sequence). CDR3 coding DNA: TGTGCCAGTAGTATTGTCGGGGAAGCCCCTCAGCCCCAGCATTTT. It specifies CASSIVGEAPQPQHF.

This clone has more than one count but fewer than ten. The J gene is TRBJ2-3, the V gene TRBV6-5; TRBD2 matches at 10 bases. The CDR3 covers 14 residues. Germline-derived CDR1 and CDR2 are MNHEY and SVGAGI. V shed 6 bases and J 5 bases; nucleotides not matched to a gene: 5. CDR3: CASRPSGSGDTQYF. DNA for the CDR3: TGTGCCAGCAGACCTAGCGGGAGTGGAGATACGCAGTATTTT.

To note about this clone: Other nucleotide sequences from this sample produce the same CDR3. The chain links TRBV7-2 to TRBJ1-5; D possibly corresponds to TRBD1 (5 bases). Trimming took off 5 bases at V and 2 bases at J, with 10 bases between the two ends. Germline V gives CDR1 SGHTA, CDR2 FQGNSA. This CDR3 spans 14 amino acids. CDR3: CASSLWGGNQPQHF. The CDR3 DNA is TGTGCCAGCAGCCTCTGGGGGGGCAATCAGCCCCAGCATTTT.

This chain links TRBV12-5 with TRBJ2-6; D is uncertain. The CDR3 spans 13 residues. Trimming left V 3 bases short and J 2 bases short, with 2 bases between. CDR1 and CDR2 from the germline V gene are LGHNT and FRNRAP. The CDR3 sequence: CASGLTGANVLTF. The CDR3 DNA follows: TGTGCTAGTGGTTTAACTGGGGCCAACGTCCTGACTTTC.

V gene TRBV10-3 combines with J gene TRBJ2-3; no definite D call. CDR3 length equals 15 residues. Looked up from germline, CDR1 is ENHRY and CDR2 is SYGVKD. Trimming took off 0 bases at V and 0 bases at J, with 7 bases between the two ends. CDR3 protein: CAISESELSTDTQYF. The CDR3 region has the DNA TGTGCCATCAGTGAGTCAGAACTTAGCACAGATACGCAGTATTTT.

This clone was counted between two and nine times. This chain links TRBV5-1 with TRBJ2-1; D is ambiguous. V shed 4 bases and J shed 0 bases, with 11 bases lying between them. Germline V lookup: CDR1 SGHRS, CDR2 YFSETQ. The CDR3 consists of 15 residues. CDR3 region: CASSVGMSSYNEQFF. CDR3 nucleotides: TGCGCCAGCAGCGTAGGGATGAGCTCCTACAATGAGCAGTTCTTC.

This clone occurred a few times. V and J are TRBV15 and TRBJ2-6, with a weak D call TRBD1 (6 bases). The CDR3 contains 17 residues. V gave up 3 bases and J gave up 2 bases, with 14 bases separating them. Germline V gives CDR1 LNHNV, CDR2 YYDKDF (reference sequence). The CDR3 loop is CATSRGPGQPGANVLTF. CDR3 DNA: TGTGCCACCAGCAGGGGCCCTGGACAGCCTGGGGCCAACGTCCTGACTTTC.

This clone was picked up a small number of times. The V call is TRBV28, the J call TRBJ2-1, with D perhaps TRBD2 (5 bases). In germline, CDR1 is MDHEN, CDR2 SYDVKM. V was trimmed by 6 bases and J by 8 bases, leaving 17 bases between them. CDR3 size: 14 residues. The CDR3, as DNA: TGTGCCAGCAGCGAGGGTGGTTTCAGTGATGAGCAGTTCTTC. Its translation is CASSEGGFSDEQFF. The full variable domain, its missing parts supplied by reference TRBV28 and TRBJ2-1, is DVKVTQSSRYLVKRTGEKVFLECVQDMDHENMFWYRQDPGLGLRLIYFSYDVKMKEKGDIPEGYSVSREKKERFSLILESASTNQTSMYLCASSEGGFSDEQFFGPGTRLTVL.

Only a few counts were recorded for this clone. CDR3 nucleotide sequence: TGTGCCACAAGAGGGACAGGGGAATCGTACGAGCAGTACTTC. It specifies CATRGTGESYEQYF. The rearrangement joins TRBV19 to TRBJ2-5; TRBD1 agrees at 10 bases. The J call may be mistaken, given a closer DNA end match to TRBJ2-7. The V gene's germline CDR1 is LNHDA and CDR2 SQIVND (reference sequence). The CDR3 length is 14 residues.